The clone carrying this TCR beta chain came up once. This sample was included in a study of blood T cell repertoires in COVID-19. As handled by the study authors: Researchers report that nucleated cell counts were estimated from reference gene primer amplification. Sequenced by immunoSEQ multiplex PCR; TCRdb stores in-frame clones only, minus some. V, J and clone size were drawn from that table, and D and trimming were deduced from the DNA. Counted here are around 180,000 clones, about 86% occurring once; the ten biggest clones make up 2.5% to 3.5%. This CDR3 has 11 residues. Sequenced: peripheral blood. This chain uses TRBV21-1 with TRBJ1-1. TRBV21-1 is deemed a pseudogene. The receptor was derived from a woman aged 25 to 39 with active or convalescent COVID-19. The CDR3 region is CAPDRYEVGSF. CDR3 DNA: TGTGCCCCAGACCGCTATGAGGTAGGATCCTTT.